Detailed here is one TCR beta chain. Its antigen is undetermined. The germline V gene has CDR1 KGHSH and CDR2 LQKENI. This CDR3 has 13 amino acids. V was shortened by 0 bases and J by 6 bases, with 7 bases between the two germline ends. Sequencing used immunoSEQ multiplex PCR; TCRdb keeps in-frame clones, though not all of them. The sample has under 200,000 clones; 75% to 95% are singletons. These data come from a study of cytomegalovirus exposure and HLA in healthy donors. Study background: The use of the same platform for the 120 or so validation repertoires and the approximately 730 first-cohort repertoires was reported by a later analysis.

Notes on the study in general: Researchers reported that a few CMV-associated chains were confirmed in vitro as CMV antigen-specific.

Sequencing used PBMCs. The chain recombines TRBV18 with TRBJ2-3; D call uncertain. The TCR comes from a woman aged 18-29 years in good health and CMV-seropositive. CDR3 coding DNA: TGTGCCAGCTCACCACCAATGGGCGATACGCAGTATTTT. The encoded protein is CASSPPMGDTQYF. Full variable domain (remainder filled in from reference TRBV18 and TRBJ2-3): NAGVMQNPRHLVRRRGQEARLRCSPMKGHSHVYWYRQLPEEGLKFMVYLQKENIIDESGMPKERFSAEFPKEGPSILRIQQVVRGDSAAYFCASSPPMGDTQYFGPGTRLTVL.